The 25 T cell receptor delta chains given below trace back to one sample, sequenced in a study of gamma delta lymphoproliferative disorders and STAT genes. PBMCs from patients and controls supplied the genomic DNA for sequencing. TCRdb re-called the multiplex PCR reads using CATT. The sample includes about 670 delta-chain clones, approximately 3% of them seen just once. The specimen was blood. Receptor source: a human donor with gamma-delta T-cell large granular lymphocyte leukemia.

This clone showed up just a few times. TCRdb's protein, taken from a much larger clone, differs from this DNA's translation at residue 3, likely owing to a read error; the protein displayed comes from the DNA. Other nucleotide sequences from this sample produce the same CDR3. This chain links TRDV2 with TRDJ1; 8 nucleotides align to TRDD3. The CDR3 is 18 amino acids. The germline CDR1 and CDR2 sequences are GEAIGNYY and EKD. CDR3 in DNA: TGTGCCTGGGACACCGTAGGGCTGGGGGAAAACGGAGCCGATAAACTCATCTTT. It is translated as CAWDTVGLGENGADKLIF.

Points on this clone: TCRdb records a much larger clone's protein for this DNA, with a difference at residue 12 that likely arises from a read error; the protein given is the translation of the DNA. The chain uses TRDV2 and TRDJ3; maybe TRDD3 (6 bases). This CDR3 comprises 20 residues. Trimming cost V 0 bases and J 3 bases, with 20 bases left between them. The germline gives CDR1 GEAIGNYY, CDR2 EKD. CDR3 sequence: CACDTSGGHPLCWDTRQMFF. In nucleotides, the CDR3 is TGTGCCTGTGACACCTCCGGGGGACACCCTCTCTGCTGGGACACCCGACAGATGTTTTTC.

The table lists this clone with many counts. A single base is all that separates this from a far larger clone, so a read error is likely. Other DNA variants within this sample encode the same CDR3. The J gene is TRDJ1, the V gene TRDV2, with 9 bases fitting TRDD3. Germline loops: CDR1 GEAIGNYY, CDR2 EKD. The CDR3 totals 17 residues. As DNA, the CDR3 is TGTGCCTGCGACACTCTTACTGGGGGACTGAACACCGATAAACTCATCTTT. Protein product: CACDTLTGGLNTDKLIF.

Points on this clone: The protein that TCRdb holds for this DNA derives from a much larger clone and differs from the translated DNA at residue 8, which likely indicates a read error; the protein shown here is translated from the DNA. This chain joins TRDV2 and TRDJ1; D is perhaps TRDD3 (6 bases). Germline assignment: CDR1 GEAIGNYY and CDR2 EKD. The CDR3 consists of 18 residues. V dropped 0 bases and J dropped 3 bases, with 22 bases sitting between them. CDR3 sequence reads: CACDTVGQGENGADKLIF. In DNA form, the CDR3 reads TGTGCCTGTGACACCGTAGGGCAGGGGGAAAACGGGGCCGATAAACTCATCTTT.

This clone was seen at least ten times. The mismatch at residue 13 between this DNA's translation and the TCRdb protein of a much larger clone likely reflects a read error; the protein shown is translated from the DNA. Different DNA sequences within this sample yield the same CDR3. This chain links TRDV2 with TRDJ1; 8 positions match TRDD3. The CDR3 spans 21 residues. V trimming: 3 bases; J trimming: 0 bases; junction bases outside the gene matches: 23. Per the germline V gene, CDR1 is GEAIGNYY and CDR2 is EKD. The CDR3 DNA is TGTGCCTGTGACTCAATACTGGGGGCCCTCCGGCGACCCCCGAACACCGATAAACTCATCTTT. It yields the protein CACDSILGALRRPPNTDKLIF.

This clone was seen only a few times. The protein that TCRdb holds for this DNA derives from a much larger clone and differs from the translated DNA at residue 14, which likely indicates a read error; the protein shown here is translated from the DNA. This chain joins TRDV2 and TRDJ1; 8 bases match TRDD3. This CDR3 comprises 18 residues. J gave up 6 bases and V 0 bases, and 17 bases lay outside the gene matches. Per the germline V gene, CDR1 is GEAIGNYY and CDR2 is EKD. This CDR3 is CACDTVGLGENGAYKLIF. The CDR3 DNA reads TGTGCCTGTGACACCGTAGGGCTGGGGGAAAACGGGGCCTATAAACTCATCTTT.

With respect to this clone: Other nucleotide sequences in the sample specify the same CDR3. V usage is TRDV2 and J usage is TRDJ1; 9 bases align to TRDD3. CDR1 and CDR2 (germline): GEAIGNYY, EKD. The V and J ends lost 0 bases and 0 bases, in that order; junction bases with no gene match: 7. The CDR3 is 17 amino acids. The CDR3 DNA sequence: TGTGCCTGTGACACCCTTACTGGGGGACTAAACACCGATAAACTCATCTTT. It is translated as CACDTLTGGLNTDKLIF.

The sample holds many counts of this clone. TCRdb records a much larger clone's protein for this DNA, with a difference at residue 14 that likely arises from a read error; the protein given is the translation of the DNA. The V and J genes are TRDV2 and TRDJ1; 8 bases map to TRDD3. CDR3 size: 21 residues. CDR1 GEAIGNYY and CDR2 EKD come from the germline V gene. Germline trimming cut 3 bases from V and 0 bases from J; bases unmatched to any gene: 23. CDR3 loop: CACDSILGALRRSSNTDKLIF. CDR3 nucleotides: TGTGCCTGTGACTCAATACTGGGGGCCCTCCGGCGATCCTCGAACACCGATAAACTCATCTTT.

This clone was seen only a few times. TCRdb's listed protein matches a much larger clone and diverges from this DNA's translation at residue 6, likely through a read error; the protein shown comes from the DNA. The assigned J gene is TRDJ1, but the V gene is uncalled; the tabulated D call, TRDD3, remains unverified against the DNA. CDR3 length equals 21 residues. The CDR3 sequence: CACDSLLGALRRSPNTDKLIF. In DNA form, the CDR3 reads TGTGCCTGTGACTCACTACTGGGGGCCCTCCGGCGATCCCCGAACACCGATAAACTCATCTTT.

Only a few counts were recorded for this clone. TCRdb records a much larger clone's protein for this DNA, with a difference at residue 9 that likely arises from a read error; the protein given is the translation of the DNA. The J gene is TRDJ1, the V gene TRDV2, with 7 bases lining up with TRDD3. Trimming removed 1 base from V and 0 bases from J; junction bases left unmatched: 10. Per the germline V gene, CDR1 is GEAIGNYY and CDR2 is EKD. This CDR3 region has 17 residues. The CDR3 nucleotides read TGTGCCTGTGACACTCTTACTGGGGAACTGAACACCGATAAACTCATCTTT. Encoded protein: CACDTLTGELNTDKLIF.

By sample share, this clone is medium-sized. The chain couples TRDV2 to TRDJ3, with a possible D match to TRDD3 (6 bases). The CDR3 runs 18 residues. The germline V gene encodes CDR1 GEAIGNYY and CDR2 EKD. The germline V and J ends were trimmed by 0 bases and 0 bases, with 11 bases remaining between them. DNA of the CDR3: TGTGCCTGTGACACCGGGGGACCTAGCTCCTGGGACACCCGACAGATGTTTTTC. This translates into CACDTGGPSSWDTRQMFF.

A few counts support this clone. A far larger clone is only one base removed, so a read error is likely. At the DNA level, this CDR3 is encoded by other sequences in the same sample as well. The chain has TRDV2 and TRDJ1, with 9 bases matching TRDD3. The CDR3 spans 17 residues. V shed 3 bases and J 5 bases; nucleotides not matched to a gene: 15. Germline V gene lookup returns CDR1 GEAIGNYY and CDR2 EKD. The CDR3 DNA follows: TGTGCCTGTGACGAAGTACTGGGGGACGGCGACGAGGATAAACTCATCTTT. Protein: CACDEVLGDGDEDKLIF.

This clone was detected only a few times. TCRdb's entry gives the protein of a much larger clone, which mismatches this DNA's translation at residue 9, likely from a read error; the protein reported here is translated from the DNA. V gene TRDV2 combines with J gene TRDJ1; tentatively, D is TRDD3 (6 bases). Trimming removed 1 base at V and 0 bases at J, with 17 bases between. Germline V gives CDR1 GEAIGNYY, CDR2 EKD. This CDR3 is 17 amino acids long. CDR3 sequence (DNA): TGTGCCTGTGACACTCTTACTGGGAGACTGAACACCGATAAACTCATCTTT. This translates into CACDTLTGRLNTDKLIF.

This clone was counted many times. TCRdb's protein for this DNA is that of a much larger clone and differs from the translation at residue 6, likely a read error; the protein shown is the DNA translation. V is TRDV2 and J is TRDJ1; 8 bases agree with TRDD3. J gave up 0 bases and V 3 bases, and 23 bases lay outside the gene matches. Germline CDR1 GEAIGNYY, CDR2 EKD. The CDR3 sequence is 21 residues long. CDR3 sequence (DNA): TGTGCCTGTGACTCAGTACTGGGGGCCCTCCGGCGATCCCCGAACACCGATAAACTCATCTTT. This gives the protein CACDSVLGALRRSPNTDKLIF.

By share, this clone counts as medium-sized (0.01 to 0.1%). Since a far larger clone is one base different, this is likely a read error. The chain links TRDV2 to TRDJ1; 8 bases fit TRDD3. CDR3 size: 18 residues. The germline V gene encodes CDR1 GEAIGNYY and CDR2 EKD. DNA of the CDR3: TGTGCCTGTGACACCGTAGGGCTGGGGGAAAACGGGGCCGATAAACCCATCTTT. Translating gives CACDTVGLGENGADKPIF.

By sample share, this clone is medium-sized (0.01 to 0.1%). The CDR3 nucleotides read TGTGCCTGTGACACGGCGGGCACAAGCTCCTGGGACACCCGACAGATGTTTTTC. It is translated as CACDTAGTSSWDTRQMFF. The V call is TRDV2, the J call TRDJ3; D not certain. This CDR3 spans 18 amino acids. V lost 1 base and J lost 0, with 12 bases in between. CDR1 is GEAIGNYY, CDR2 EKD, per germline.

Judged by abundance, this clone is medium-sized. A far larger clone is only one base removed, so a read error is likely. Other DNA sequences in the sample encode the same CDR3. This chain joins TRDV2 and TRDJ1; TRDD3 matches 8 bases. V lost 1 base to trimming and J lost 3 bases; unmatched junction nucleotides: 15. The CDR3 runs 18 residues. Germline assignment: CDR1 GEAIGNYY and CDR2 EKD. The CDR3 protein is CACDTVGLGENGADKLIF. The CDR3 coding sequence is TGTGCCTGTGACACTGTAGGGCTGGGGGAAAACGGGGCCGATAAACTCATCTTT.

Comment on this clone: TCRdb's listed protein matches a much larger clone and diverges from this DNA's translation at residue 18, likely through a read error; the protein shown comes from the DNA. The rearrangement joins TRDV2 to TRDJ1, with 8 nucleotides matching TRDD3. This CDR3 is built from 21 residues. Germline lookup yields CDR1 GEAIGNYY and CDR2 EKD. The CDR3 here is CACDSILGALRRSPNTDNLIF. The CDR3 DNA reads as TGTGCCTGTGACTCAATACTGGGGGCCCTCCGGCGATCCCCGAACACCGATAATCTCATCTTT.

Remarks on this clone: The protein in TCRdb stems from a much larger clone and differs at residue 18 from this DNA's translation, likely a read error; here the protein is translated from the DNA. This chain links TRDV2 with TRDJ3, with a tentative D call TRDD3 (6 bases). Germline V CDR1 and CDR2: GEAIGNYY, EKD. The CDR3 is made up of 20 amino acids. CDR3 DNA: TGTGCCTGTGACACCTCCGGGGGACACCCTCTCTCCTGGGACACCCGACAGTTGTTTTTC. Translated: CACDTSGGHPLSWDTRQLFF.

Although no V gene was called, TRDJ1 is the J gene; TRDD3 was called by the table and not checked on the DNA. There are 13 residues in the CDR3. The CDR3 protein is CAILLEDTDKLIF. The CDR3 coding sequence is TGTGCCATCCTCCTGGAGGACACCGATAAACTCATCTTT.

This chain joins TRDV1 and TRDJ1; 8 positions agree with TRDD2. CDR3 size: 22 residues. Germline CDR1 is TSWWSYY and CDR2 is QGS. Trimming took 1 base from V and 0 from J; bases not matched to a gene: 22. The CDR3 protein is CALGEPIAFLALWGSHTDKLIF. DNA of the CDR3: TGTGCTCTTGGGGAACCGATAGCCTTCCTAGCCCTCTGGGGCAGTCACACCGATAAACTCATCTTT.

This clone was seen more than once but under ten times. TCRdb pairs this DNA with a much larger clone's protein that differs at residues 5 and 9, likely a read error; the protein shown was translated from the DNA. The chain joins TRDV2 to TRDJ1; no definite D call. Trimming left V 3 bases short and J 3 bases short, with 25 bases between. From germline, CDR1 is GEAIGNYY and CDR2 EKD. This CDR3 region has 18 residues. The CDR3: CACDPVGLEENGADKLIF. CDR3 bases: TGTGCCTGTGACCCCGTAGGGCTGGAGGAAAACGGGGCCGATAAACTCATCTTT.

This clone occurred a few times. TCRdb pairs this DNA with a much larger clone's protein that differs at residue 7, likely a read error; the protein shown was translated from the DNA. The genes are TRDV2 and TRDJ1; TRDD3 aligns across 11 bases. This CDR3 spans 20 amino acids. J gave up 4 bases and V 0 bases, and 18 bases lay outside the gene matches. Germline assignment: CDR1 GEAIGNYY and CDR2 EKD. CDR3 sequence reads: CACDTVRTGLGDTRGDKLIF. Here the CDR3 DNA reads TGTGCCTGTGACACCGTCCGCACGGGGCTGGGGGATACCAGAGGCGATAAACTCATCTTT.

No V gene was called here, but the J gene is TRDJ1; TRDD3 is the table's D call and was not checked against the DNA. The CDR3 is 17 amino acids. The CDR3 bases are TGTGCCTTCCACTCAGGCTACTGGGCGACTCACACCGATAAACTCATCTTT. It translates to CAFHSGYWATHTDKLIF.

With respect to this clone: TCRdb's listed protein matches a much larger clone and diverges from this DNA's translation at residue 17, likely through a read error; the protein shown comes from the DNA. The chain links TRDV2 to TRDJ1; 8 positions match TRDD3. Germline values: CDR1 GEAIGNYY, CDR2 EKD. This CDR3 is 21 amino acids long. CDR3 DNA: TGTGCCTGTGACTCAATACTGGGGGCCCTCCGGCGATCCCCGAACACCGCTAAACTCATCTTT. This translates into CACDSILGALRRSPNTAKLIF.